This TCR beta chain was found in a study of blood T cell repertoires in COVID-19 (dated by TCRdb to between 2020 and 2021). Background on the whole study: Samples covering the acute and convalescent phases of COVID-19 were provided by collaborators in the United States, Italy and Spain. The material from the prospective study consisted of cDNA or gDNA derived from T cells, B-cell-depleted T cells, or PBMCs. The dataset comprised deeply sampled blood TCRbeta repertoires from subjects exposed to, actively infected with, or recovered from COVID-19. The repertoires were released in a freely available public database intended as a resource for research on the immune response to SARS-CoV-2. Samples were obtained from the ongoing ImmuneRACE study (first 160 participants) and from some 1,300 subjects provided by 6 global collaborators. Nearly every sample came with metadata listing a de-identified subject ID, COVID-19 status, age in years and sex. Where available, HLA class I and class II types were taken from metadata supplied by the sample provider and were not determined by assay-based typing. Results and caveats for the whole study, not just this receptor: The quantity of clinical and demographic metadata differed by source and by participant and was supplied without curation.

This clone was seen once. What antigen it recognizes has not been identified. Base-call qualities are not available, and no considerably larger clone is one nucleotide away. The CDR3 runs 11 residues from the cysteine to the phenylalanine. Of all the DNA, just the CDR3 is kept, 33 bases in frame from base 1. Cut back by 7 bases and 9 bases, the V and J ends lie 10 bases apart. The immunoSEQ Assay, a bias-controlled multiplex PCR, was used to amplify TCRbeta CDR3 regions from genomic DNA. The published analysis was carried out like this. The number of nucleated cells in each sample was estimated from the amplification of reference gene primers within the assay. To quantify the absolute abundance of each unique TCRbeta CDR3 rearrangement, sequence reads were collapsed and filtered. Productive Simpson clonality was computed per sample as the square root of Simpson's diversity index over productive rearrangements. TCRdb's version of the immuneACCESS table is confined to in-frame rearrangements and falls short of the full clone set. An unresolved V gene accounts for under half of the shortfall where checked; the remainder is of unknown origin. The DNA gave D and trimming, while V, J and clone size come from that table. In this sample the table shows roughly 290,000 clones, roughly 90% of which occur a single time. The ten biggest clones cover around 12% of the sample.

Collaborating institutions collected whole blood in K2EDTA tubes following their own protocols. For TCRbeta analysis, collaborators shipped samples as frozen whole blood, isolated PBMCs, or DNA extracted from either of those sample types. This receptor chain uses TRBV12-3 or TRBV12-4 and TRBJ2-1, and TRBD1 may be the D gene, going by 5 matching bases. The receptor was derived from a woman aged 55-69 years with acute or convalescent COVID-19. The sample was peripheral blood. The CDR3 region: CASNRRGEQFF. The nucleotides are TGTGCCAGCAACCGTAGGGGTGAGCAGTTCTTC.